The present T cell receptor beta chain was sequenced within a study of T cells in Graves' hyperthyroidism and ophthalmopathy. Study details: The authors collected peripheral blood at initial diagnosis, before any treatment.

The germline V gene has CDR1 DFQATT and CDR2 SNEGSKA (reference sequence). This CDR3 spans 15 amino acids. V dropped 0 bases and J dropped 7 bases, with 16 bases sitting between them. In the case of this clonotype: Its antigen remains unknown.

General study points: Blood also carried most thyroid clonotypes expanded above 0.001.

TCR beta CDR3 sequences were amplified from RNA transcripts. Using the HTBI primer set, a first-round RT-PCR was run on the TCR CDR3. A single record per CDR3 protein comes from TCRdb applying MiXCR to the multiplex PCR reads. The table lists over 700,000 distinct CDR3 sequences, under 20% of them singletons, with 15% to 20% in the top ten. The sequence was obtained from a woman between 45 and 65 years old with Graves' hyperthyroidism that later progressed to Graves' ophthalmopathy. The sequenced sample was blood. The V and J genes are TRBV20-1 and TRBJ2-1; TRBD1 is a possible D gene (6 bases). The CDR3 DNA reads TGCAGTGCTAGAGAGGGTGGGACAAGGTGGAATGAGCAGTTCTTC. Residues: CSAREGGTRWNEQFF.